The 13 T cell receptor beta chains presented below share a single source sample, sequenced in a study of T cell repertoires in cytomegalovirus infection. The antigens for these receptors are not known. TCRdb re-called the reads with MiXCR, one entry per CDR3 protein. This table has around 140,000 distinct CDR3 sequences, approximately 30% appearing once. Sequencing was performed on CD8+ T cells from cultured PBMCs, taken from culture after CMV antigen stimulation. All receptors come from a human donor in good health (CMV status not recorded). Some clones in this sample may be carry-over from other donors' samples.

This clonotype was counted at least ten times. This chain uses TRBV7-8 with TRBJ2-1; possible D gene TRBD1, 6 bases. Trimming shortened V by 5 bases and J by 4 bases, and 9 bases separated the two germline ends. Germline V gene sequence: CDR1 SGHVS, CDR2 FQNEAQ. This CDR3 comprises 13 residues. CDR3 coding DNA: TGTGCCAGCAGCCGGGACAATTACAATGAGCAGTTCTTC. Amino acid sequence: CASSRDNYNEQFF.

This clonotype was detected only a few times. The chain joins TRBV19 to TRBJ2-7, with TRBD1 matching over 9 bases. The CDR3 consists of 15 residues. CDR1 is LNHDA, CDR2 SQIVND, per germline (reference sequence). J was trimmed by 5 bases and V by 5 bases; bases with no gene match: 10. The CDR3 loop is CASSAATGGVHEQYF. DNA for the CDR3: TGTGCCAGTAGTGCCGCAACAGGGGGCGTTCACGAGCAGTACTTC. Drawing the rest from reference TRBV19 and TRBJ2-7, the complete variable domain is DGGITQSPKYLFRKEGQNVTLSCEQNLNHDAMYWYRQDPGQGLRLIYYSQIVNDFQKGDIAEGYSVSREKKESFPLTVTSAQKNPTAFYLCASSAATGGVHEQYFGPGTRLTVT.

CDR3 sequence: CASSPPGQQAYEQYF. CDR3 in DNA: TGTGCCAGCAGCCCCCCCGGACAGCAGGCCTACGAGCAGTACTTC. The chain combines TRBV5-4 with TRBJ2-7, with D possibly being TRBD1 (6 bases). V lost 4 bases to trimming and J lost 2 bases, with 16 bases between them. The CDR3 is made up of 15 amino acids. Germline assignment: CDR1 SGHNT and CDR2 YYREEE (reference sequence).

The table lists this clonotype with a few counts. J is TRBJ2-7 and V is TRBV7-9; 8 bases fit TRBD1. In germline, CDR1 is SEHNR, CDR2 FQNEAQ (reference sequence). Trimming took 3 bases from V and 4 from J; bases not matched to a gene: 5. CDR3 length equals 14 residues. This CDR3 reads CASSLDRVGYEQYF. CDR3 in DNA: TGTGCCAGCAGCTTGGACAGGGTAGGATACGAGCAGTACTTC.

This chain uses TRBV20-1 with TRBJ2-6, with no clear D. The CDR3 runs 14 residues. In germline, CDR1 is DFQATT, CDR2 SNEGSKA (reference sequence). Trimming stripped 6 bases from V and 0 bases from J, with 9 bases between. In DNA, the CDR3 is TGCAGTGCGCGTATCCTCTCTGGGGCCAACGTCCTGACTTTC. Amino acid sequence: CSARILSGANVLTF.

CDR3 DNA: TGTGCCAGCAGCTTAGGACTATCCAATGAGCAGTTCTTC. Translating it yields CASSLGLSNEQFF. The chain joins TRBV7-9 to TRBJ2-1; perhaps TRBD2 as D (5 bases). Germline V gives CDR1 SEHNR, CDR2 FQNEAQ (reference sequence). The CDR3 has 13 amino acids. V dropped 1 base and J dropped 6 bases, with 7 bases sitting between them.

This clonotype was counted between two and nine times. This chain joins TRBV2 and TRBJ2-7; D is undetermined. Germline CDR1 SNHLY, CDR2 FYNNEI. The CDR3 consists of 13 residues. With 6 bases removed from V and 7 bases from J, the gap between germline ends came to 16 bases. CDR3 residues: CASRLSRLLEQYF. CDR3 nucleotide sequence: TGTGCCAGCAGGTTGTCCAGGCTTCTGGAGCAGTACTTC.

The chain's CDR3 is CASSPLAQGAFEQPQHF. In nucleotides, the CDR3 is TGTGCCAGCAGCCCTTTGGCACAGGGGGCTTTCGAGCAGCCCCAGCATTTT. V and J are TRBV6-6 and TRBJ1-5, with TRBD1 matching 9 bases. Germline V lookup: CDR1 MNHNY, CDR2 SVGAGI (reference sequence). The V gene end was trimmed by 6 bases and the J gene end by 7 bases; junction bases not matched to a gene: 16. The CDR3 is 17 residues long.

This clonotype has more than one count but fewer than ten. This rearrangement joins TRBV4-2 to TRBJ2-7, with D perhaps matching TRBD2 (7 bases). Trimming stripped 0 bases from V and 0 bases from J, with 21 bases between. Looked up from germline, CDR1 is LGHNA and CDR2 is YNFKEQ. The CDR3 covers 19 residues. The CDR3, as DNA: TGTGCCAGCAGCCAAGAACTGCCCCTCGGCGGGGGCCACTCCTACGAGCAGTACTTC. Translated: CASSQELPLGGGHSYEQYF.

This chain connects TRBV20-1 to TRBJ1-2; 9 nucleotides match TRBD1. The junction had 18 bases not matched to a gene; V was cut back by 6 bases and J by 7 bases. Germline V gene lookup returns CDR1 DFQATT and CDR2 SNEGSKA (reference sequence). The CDR3 contains 16 residues. Here the CDR3 reads CSAEGDRVRPYFGYTF. Written as DNA, the CDR3 is TGCAGTGCGGAGGGGGACAGGGTACGCCCTTACTTTGGCTACACCTTC.

This clonotype was seen repeatedly, ten times or more. The V gene is TRBV7-2, the J gene TRBJ2-7; 7 positions match TRBD2. CDR1 and CDR2 (germline): SGHTA, FQGNSA. The CDR3 loop spans 13 amino acids. The J segment lost 2 bases and the V segment lost 5 bases, leaving 3 bases of the junction unmatched. CDR3 coding DNA: TGTGCCAGCAGCCGGGACTACACCTACGAGCAGTACTTC. This translates into CASSRDYTYEQYF.

The chain carries TRBV20-1 and TRBJ2-3; perhaps TRBD1 as D (5 bases). CDR3 length: 12 residues. Germline CDR1 is DFQATT and CDR2 is SNEGSKA (reference sequence). Trimming left V 0 bases short and J 4 bases short, with 5 bases between. CDR3 sequence: CSAREQADTQYF. For the CDR3, the DNA is TGCAGTGCTAGAGAACAGGCAGATACGCAGTATTTT.

The chain links TRBV19 to TRBJ1-1; 9 positions match TRBD1. In germline, CDR1 is LNHDA, CDR2 SQIVND (reference sequence). The CDR3 runs to 16 residues. J was trimmed by 3 bases and V by 4 bases; bases with no gene match: 9. CDR3 coding DNA: TGTGCCAGTAGTAGATTATGGACAGGGGAGGACACTGAAGCTTTCTTT. It specifies CASSRLWTGEDTEAFF.